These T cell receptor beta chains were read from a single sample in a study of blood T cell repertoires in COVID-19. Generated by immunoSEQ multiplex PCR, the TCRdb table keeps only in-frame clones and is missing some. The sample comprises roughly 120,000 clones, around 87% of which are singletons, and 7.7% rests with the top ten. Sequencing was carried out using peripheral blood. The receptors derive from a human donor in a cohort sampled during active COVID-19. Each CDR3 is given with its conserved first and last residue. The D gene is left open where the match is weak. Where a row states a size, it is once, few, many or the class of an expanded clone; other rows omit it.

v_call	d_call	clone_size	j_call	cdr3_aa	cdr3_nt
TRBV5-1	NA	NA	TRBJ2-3	CASKSRQGPEDTQYF	TGCGCCAGCAAATCCCGCCAGGGGCCGGAAGATACGCAGTATTTT
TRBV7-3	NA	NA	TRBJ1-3	CASSLGGRGNTIYF	TGTGCCAGCAGCTTAGGAGGGCGCGGAAACACCATATATTTT
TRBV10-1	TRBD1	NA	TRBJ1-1	CATSKTGLNTEAFF	TGCGCCACCAGCAAGACAGGGTTGAACACTGAAGCTTTCTTT
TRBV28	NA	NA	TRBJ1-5	CASSPMYRTAGQPQHF	TGTGCCAGCAGTCCTATGTATAGGACAGCTGGTCAGCCCCAGCATTTT
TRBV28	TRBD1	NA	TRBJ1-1	CASSKRGLDTEAFF	TGTGCCAGCAGCAAAAGGGGGCTAGACACTGAAGCTTTCTTT
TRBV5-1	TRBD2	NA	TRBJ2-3	CASSGGTSGRAQGTQYF	TGCGCCAGCAGCGGAGGGACTAGCGGGCGCGCTCAGGGTACGCAGTATTTT
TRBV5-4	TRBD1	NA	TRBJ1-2	CASSLDGTAYGYTF	TGTGCCAGCAGCCTCGACGGGACAGCCTATGGCTACACCTTC
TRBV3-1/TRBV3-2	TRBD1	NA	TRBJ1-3	CASSLGTDSGNTIYF	TGTGCCAGCAGCCTTGGGACAGACTCTGGAAACACCATATATTTT
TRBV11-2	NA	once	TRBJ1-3	CASSSRGGQFSGNTIYF	TGTGCCAGCAGCTCCCGAGGGGGACAATTCTCTGGAAACACCATATATTTT
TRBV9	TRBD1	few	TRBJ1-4	CASSSRTGGASNEKLFF	TGTGCCAGCAGCTCCAGGACAGGGGGCGCCTCGAATGAAAAACTGTTTTTT
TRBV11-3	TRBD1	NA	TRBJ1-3	CASSHGQGALGNTIYF	TGTGCCAGCAGCCACGGACAGGGGGCGCTTGGAAACACCATATATTTT
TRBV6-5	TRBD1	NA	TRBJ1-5	CASLKDRVDNQPQHF	TGTGCCAGCCTAAAGGACAGGGTCGACAATCAGCCCCAGCATTTT
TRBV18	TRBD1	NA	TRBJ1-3	CASSPSNRGLSGNTIYF	TGTGCCAGCTCACCAAGTAACAGGGGGCTCTCTGGAAACACCATATATTTT
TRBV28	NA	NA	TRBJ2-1	CASRVTGSSYNEQFF	TGTGCCAGCAGAGTGACTGGGAGCTCCTACAATGAGCAGTTCTTC
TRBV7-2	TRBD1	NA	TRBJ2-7	CASSLDSGTGRFFSYEQYF	TGTGCCAGCAGCTTAGATTCGGGGACAGGGAGATTTTTTTCCTACGAGCAGTACTTC
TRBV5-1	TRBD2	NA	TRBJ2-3	CASSLTGTSGGVGTDTQYF	TGCGCCAGCAGCCTCACCGGGACTAGCGGGGGAGTTGGCACAGATACGCAGTATTTT
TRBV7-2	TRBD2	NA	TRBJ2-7	CASSLRTSGRELEEQYF	TGTGCCAGCAGCTTACGAACTAGCGGGAGGGAATTGGAGGAGCAGTACTTC
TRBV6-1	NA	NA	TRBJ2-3	CASSEVGTPQYF	TGTGCCAGCAGTGAAGTAGGGACTCCGCAGTATTTT
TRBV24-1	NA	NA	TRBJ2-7	CATSDLQHTPEDEQYF	TGTGCCACCAGTGATTTGCAGCACACCCCAGAGGACGAGCAGTACTTC
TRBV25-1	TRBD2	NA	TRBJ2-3	CASSGSVTSGLSDTQYF	TGTGCCAGCAGTGGGTCGGTGACTAGCGGATTATCAGATACGCAGTATTTT
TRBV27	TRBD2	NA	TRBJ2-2	CASSLLAANTGELFF	TGTGCCAGCAGTTTGCTAGCGGCAAACACCGGGGAGCTGTTTTTT
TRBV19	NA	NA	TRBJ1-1	CASSAASNTEAFF	TGTGCCAGTAGTGCGGCGTCGAACACTGAAGCTTTCTTT
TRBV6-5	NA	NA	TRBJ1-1	CASSQKGGGNTEAFF	TGTGCCAGCAGCCAAAAGGGAGGGGGGAACACTGAAGCTTTCTTT
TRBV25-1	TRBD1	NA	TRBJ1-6	CASSLTGGNSPLHF	TGTGCCAGCAGTTTAACAGGGGGTAATTCACCCCTCCACTTT
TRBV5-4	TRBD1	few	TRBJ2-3	CASSRTGEDTQYF	TGTGCCAGCAGCCGGACAGGGGAAGATACGCAGTATTTT
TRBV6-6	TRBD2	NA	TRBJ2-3	CASSRGTSGIGYTDTQYF	TGTGCCAGCAGTCGCGGGACTAGCGGGATAGGCTACACAGATACGCAGTATTTT
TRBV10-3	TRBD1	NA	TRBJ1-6	CAISTGGNSPLHF	TGTGCCATCTCGACAGGGGGGAATTCACCCCTCCACTTT
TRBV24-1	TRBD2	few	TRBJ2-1	CATRDSGRTHNEQFF	TGTGCCACCAGGGATAGCGGGAGGACCCACAATGAGCAGTTCTTC
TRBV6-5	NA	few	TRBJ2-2	CASDNGFNTGELFF	TGTGCCAGCGACAATGGCTTCAACACCGGGGAGCTGTTTTTT
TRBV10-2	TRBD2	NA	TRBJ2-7	CASSESILAGTYEQYF	TGCGCCAGCAGTGAGTCGATCCTAGCGGGGACGTACGAGCAGTACTTC